The 6 T cell receptor beta chains given below trace back to one sample, sequenced in a study of T cell responses to AZD1222 COVID-19 vaccine. Data came from immunoSEQ multiplex PCR; TCRdb stores just in-frame clones and leaves some out. The sample records 150,000 to 200,000 clones, about nine tenths being singletons. The sample here was peripheral blood, taken on day 0 of AZD1222 vaccination. The receptors were gathered from an adult in good health.

The chain links TRBV5-1 to TRBJ2-5; 7 bases agree with TRBD1. This CDR3 has 15 amino acids. CDR1 is SGHRS, CDR2 YFSETQ, per germline. Unmatched junction bases numbered 10, after V lost 3 bases and J lost 5 bases. CDR3 sequence (DNA): TGCGCCAGCAGCTCGAGACAGGGCAGGTGGGAGACCCAGTACTTC. Translating it yields CASSSRQGRWETQYF.

V is TRBV6-2 or TRBV6-3 and J is TRBJ1-3; perhaps TRBD1 as D (6 bases). V was trimmed by 5 bases and J by 2 bases, leaving 10 bases between them. The CDR3 has 14 residues. Germline lookup yields CDR1 MNHEY and CDR2 SVGEGT. This chain's CDR3 is CASSHQGTGNTIYF. CDR3 coding DNA: TGTGCCAGCAGTCACCAGGGGACTGGAAACACCATATATTTT.

This sequence joins TRBV9 and TRBJ1-6; D might be TRBD1 (5 bases). Deletions cut 3 bases from V and 10 bases from J, with 14 bases between. Per the germline V gene, CDR1 is SGDLS and CDR2 is YYNGEE. CDR3 length equals 14 residues. CDR3 sequence: CASSARSGESPLHF. In nucleotides, the CDR3 is TGTGCCAGCAGCGCCCGATCGGGGGAATCACCCCTCCACTTT.

V and J are TRBV20-1 and TRBJ1-5; D might be TRBD1 (5 bases). Trimming took off 3 bases at V and 5 bases at J, with 20 bases between the two ends. The CDR3 runs 16 residues. CDR1 is DFQATT, CDR2 SNEGSKA, per germline (reference sequence). CDR3: CSASLRQGPIDQPQHF. As DNA, the CDR3 is TGCAGTGCTAGTCTTCGGCAGGGACCGATCGATCAGCCCCAGCATTTT.

The rearrangement uses TRBV28 and TRBJ1-1, with D possibly TRBD1 on 5 matching bases. CDR3 length: 15 amino acids. Trimming removed 8 bases at V and 1 base at J, with 17 bases between. The germline CDR1 and CDR2 sequences are MDHEN and SYDVKM. The CDR3 coding sequence is TGTGCCAGCCTTAAAATTGGGGGAGGGAACACTGAAGCTTTCTTT. Its protein product is CASLKIGGGNTEAFF.

The CDR3 sequence is CASSYSQAGAEAFF. The CDR3 DNA reads TGTGCCAGCAGTTACTCCCAGGCGGGGGCTGAAGCTTTCTTT. V gene TRBV6-5 combines with J gene TRBJ1-1; D is perhaps TRBD1 (5 bases). This CDR3 spans 14 amino acids. Trimming took off 0 bases at V and 6 bases at J, with 11 bases between the two ends. Germline V gives CDR1 MNHEY, CDR2 SVGAGI.